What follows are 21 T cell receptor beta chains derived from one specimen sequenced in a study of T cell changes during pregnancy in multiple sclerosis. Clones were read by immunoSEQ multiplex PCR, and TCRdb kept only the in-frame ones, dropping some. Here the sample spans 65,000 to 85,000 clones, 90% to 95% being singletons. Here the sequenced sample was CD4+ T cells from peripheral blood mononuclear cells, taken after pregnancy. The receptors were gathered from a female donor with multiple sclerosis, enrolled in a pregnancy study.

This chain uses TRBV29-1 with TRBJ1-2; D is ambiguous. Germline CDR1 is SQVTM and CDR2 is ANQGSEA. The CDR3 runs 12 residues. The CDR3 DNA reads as TGCAGTCGACGGGGATTTAACTATGGCTACACCTTC. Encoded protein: CSRRGFNYGYTF.

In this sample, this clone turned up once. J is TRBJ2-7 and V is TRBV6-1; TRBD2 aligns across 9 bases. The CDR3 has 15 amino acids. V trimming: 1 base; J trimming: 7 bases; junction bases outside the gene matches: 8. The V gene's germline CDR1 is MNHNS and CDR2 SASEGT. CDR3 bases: TGTGCCAGCAGTGAAGTGATAGCGGGAGTAGGGGAGCAGTACTTC. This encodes CASSEVIAGVGEQYF.

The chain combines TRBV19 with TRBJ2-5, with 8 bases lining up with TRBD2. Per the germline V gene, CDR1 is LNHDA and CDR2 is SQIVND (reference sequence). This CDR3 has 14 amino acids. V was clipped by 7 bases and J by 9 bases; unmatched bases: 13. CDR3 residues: CASKETSGGSAQYF. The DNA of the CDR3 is TGTGCCAGTAAGGAAACTAGCGGCGGGAGCGCCCAGTACTTC.

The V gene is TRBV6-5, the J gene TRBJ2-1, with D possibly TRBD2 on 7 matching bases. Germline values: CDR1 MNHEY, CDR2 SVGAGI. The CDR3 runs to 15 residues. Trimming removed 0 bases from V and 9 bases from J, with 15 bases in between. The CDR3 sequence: CASSYSIGGGGEQFF. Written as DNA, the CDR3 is TGTGCCAGCAGTTACTCGATAGGAGGGGGGGGTGAGCAGTTCTTC.

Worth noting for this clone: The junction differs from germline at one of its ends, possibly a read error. The CDR3 nucleotides are TGTGCCGGCAGCGGGGGTCGAGCCACTGAAGCTTTCTTT. Amino acids: CAGSGGRATEAFF. The chain links TRBV6-6 to TRBJ1-1; D might be TRBD1 (5 bases). Germline CDR1 MNHNY, CDR2 SVGAGI (reference sequence). The CDR3 contains 13 residues.

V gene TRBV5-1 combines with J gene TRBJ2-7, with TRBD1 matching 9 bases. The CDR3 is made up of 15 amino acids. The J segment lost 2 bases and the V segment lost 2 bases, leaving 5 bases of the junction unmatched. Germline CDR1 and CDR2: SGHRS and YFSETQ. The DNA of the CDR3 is TGCGCCAGCAGCTTCTCCCGGGACAGGGCCTACGAGCAGTACTTC. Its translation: CASSFSRDRAYEQYF.

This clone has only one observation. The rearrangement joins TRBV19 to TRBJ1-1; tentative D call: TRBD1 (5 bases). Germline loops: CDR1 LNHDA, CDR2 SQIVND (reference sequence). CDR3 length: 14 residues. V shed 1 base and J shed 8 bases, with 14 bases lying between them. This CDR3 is CASSIGHSGIEAFF. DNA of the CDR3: TGTGCCAGTAGTATAGGACACTCAGGGATAGAAGCTTTCTTT.

As DNA, the CDR3 is TGTGCCAGCAGATCGATAACAGGGTCCGGGGAGCTGTTTTTT. The encoded protein is CASRSITGSGELFF. The chain uses TRBV2 and TRBJ2-2; TRBD1 is a possible D gene (6 bases). V shed 6 bases and J shed 6 bases, with 14 bases lying between them. The germline V gene encodes CDR1 SNHLY and CDR2 FYNNEI. This CDR3 has 14 amino acids.

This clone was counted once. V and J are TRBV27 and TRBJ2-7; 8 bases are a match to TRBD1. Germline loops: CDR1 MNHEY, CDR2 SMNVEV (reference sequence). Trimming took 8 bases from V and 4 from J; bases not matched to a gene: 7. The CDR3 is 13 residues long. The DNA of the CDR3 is TGTGCCAGCCGCAGGGGGCGTCGGTACGAGCAGTACTTC. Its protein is CASRRGRRYEQYF.

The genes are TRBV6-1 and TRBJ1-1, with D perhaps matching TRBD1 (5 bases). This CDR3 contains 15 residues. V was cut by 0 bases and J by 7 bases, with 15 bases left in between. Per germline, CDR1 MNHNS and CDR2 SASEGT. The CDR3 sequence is CASSEAAGQNGEAFF. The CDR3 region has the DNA TGTGCCAGCAGTGAAGCGGCAGGGCAGAACGGTGAAGCTTTCTTT.

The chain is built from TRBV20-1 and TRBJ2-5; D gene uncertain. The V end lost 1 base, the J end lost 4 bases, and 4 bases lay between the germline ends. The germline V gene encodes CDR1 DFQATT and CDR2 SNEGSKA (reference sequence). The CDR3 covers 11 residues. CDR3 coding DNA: TGCAGTGCTAGAGTGCGAGAGACCCAGTACTTC. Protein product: CSARVRETQYF.

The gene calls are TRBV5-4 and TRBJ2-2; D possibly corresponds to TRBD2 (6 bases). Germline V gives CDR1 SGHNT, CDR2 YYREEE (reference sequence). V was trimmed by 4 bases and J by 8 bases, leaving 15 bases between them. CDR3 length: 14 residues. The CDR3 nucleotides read TGTGCCAGCAGCACCAGGACTATGTCGGGGGAGCTGTTTTTT. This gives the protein CASSTRTMSGELFF.

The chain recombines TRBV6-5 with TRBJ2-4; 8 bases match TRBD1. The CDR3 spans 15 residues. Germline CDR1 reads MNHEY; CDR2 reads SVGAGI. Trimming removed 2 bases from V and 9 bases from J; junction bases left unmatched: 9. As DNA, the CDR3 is TGTGCCAGCAGTTACCGACAGGGGAGAGGGACCATTCAGTACTTC. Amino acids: CASSYRQGRGTIQYF.

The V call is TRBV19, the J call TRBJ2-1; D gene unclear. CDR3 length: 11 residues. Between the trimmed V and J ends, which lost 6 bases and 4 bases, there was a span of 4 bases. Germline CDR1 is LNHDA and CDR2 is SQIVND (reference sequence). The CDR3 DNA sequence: TGTGCCAGTAGGACTTACAATGAGCAGTTCTTC. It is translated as CASRTYNEQFF.

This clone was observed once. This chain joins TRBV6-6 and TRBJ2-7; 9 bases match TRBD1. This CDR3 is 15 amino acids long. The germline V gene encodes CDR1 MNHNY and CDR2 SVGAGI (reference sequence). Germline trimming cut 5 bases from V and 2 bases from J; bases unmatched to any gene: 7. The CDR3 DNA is TGTGCCAGCAGTAAAAGCGGGACAGGGCCCTACGAGCAGTACTTC. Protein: CASSKSGTGPYEQYF.

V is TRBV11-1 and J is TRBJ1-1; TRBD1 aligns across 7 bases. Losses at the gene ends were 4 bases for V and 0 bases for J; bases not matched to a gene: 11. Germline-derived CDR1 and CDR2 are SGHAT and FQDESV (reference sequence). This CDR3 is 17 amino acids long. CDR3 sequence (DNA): TGTGCCAGCAGCTCAGGGACAGTCCCCTCTATGAACACTGAAGCTTTCTTT. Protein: CASSSGTVPSMNTEAFF.

CDR3 residues: CASSLQGVTYEQYF. For the CDR3, the DNA is TGTGCCAGCAGTCTACAGGGGGTCACCTACGAGCAGTACTTC. V and J are TRBV6-5 and TRBJ2-7; 8 positions match TRBD1. The CDR3 totals 14 residues. With V trimmed by 5 bases and J by 2 bases, 5 bases remained unmatched. CDR1 is MNHEY and CDR2 is SVGAGI in the germline V gene.

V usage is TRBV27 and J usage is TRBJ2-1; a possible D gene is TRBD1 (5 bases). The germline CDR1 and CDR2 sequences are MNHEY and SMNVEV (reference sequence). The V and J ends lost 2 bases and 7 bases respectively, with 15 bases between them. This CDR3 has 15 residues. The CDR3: CASSLLSGKGNEQFF. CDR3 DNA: TGTGCCAGCAGTTTACTCTCAGGGAAGGGGAATGAGCAGTTCTTC.

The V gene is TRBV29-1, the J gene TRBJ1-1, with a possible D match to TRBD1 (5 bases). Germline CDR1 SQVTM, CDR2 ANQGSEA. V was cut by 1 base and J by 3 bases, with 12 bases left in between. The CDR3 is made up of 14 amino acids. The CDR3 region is CSVEGPGGDTEAFF. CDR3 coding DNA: TGCAGCGTTGAAGGCCCAGGAGGGGACACTGAAGCTTTCTTT.

As DNA, the CDR3 is TGTGCCAGTTCCGCAACTAGCGCCCACCCCACAGATACGCAGTATTTT. Protein: CASSATSAHPTDTQYF. This chain uses TRBV19 with TRBJ2-3, with 7 bases fitting TRBD2. J was trimmed by 2 bases and V by 8 bases; bases with no gene match: 13. CDR1 and CDR2 (germline): LNHDA, SQIVND (reference sequence). This CDR3 is built from 16 residues.

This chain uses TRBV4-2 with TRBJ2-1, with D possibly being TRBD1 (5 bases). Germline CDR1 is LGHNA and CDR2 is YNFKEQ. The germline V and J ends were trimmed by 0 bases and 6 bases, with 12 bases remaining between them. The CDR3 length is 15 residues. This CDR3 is CASSQDGAYSNEQFF. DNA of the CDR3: TGTGCCAGCAGCCAAGATGGGGCTTACTCCAATGAGCAGTTCTTC.